Following are 9 T cell receptor beta chains from one sample sequenced in a study of persistence of HIV-infected CD4 T cells. Antigens for these TCRs are unknown. The stimulus was an HIV-1 Gag 15-mer peptide pool, 1 ug/peptide/mL. Sorted nonresponding memory CD4+ T cells were CD40L-negative, CD69-negative, CD45RO-high. The libraries were made with immunoSEQ version 4 in survey mode. TCRdb keeps only in-frame clones here, not all; method: immunoSEQ multiplex PCR. The sample yields roughly 32,000 clones, around four fifths seen once. The material was CD4+ T cells sorted from PBMCs after roughly 18-hour stimulation, obtained from a patient who received antiretroviral therapy. The receptors originated from an adult woman with HIV who was CMV-seropositive.

The gene calls are TRBV6-5 and TRBJ1-4; D remains ambiguous. The CDR3 loop spans 11 amino acids. Germline CDR1 is MNHEY and CDR2 is SVGAGI. Trimming left V 5 bases short and J 8 bases short, with 6 bases between. For the CDR3, the DNA is TGTGCCAGCAGTAACTGGGAAAAACTGTTTTTT. Its translation: CASSNWEKLFF.

This chain uses TRBV27 with TRBJ1-2; D is ambiguous. Germline CDR1 reads MNHEY; CDR2 reads SMNVEV (reference sequence). CDR3 length: 13 residues. The ends were cut back, 0 bases at V and 8 bases at J, with 10 bases in the middle. The CDR3 sequence: CASSLSAEWGYTF. The CDR3 DNA sequence: TGTGCCAGCAGTTTATCCGCCGAATGGGGCTACACCTTC.

This sequence joins TRBV18 and TRBJ1-4; D is unclear. The CDR3 covers 15 residues. Deletions cut 1 base from V and 0 bases from J, with 6 bases between. The V gene's germline CDR1 is KGHSH and CDR2 LQKENI. The CDR3 loop is CASSPRQATNEKLFF. The CDR3 DNA reads as TGTGCCAGCTCACCACGGCAGGCAACTAATGAAAAACTGTTTTTT.

The chain is built from TRBV27 and TRBJ1-1; TRBD1 matches 9 bases. Germline CDR1 MNHEY, CDR2 SMNVEV (reference sequence). The CDR3 is 17 amino acids. J gave up 5 bases and V 4 bases, and 14 bases lay outside the gene matches. The CDR3, as DNA: TGTGCCAGCAGTTCGCAAAAAACACAGGGGGCGTGGACTGAAGCTTTCTTT. Encoded protein: CASSSQKTQGAWTEAFF.

The rearrangement links TRBV7-2 to TRBJ1-2; the D is unclear. The length of the CDR3 is 15 residues. V was clipped by 1 base and J by 4 bases, with 13 bases between them. Germline CDR1 SGHTA, CDR2 FQGNSA. CDR3 residues: CASSLGSEAAYGYTF. CDR3 bases: TGTGCCAGCAGCTTAGGCTCAGAAGCAGCCTATGGCTACACCTTC.

This chain connects TRBV3-1 (or the pseudogene TRBV3-2) to TRBJ2-1; D not certain. The CDR3 is 12 residues long. Trimming took off 3 bases at V and 12 bases at J, with 12 bases between the two ends. Per the germline V gene, CDR1 is LGHDT and CDR2 is YNNKEL (reference sequence). For the CDR3, the DNA is TGTGCCAGCAGCCAGGTACCTCAACGGCAGTTCTTC. This translates into CASSQVPQRQFF.

The chain combines TRBV19 with TRBJ2-7; 9 nucleotides align to TRBD1. The ends lost 4 bases at V and 4 bases at J; junction bases unmatched: 2. CDR3 length equals 13 residues. The germline V gene encodes CDR1 LNHDA and CDR2 SQIVND (reference sequence). Here the CDR3 reads CASSTQGAYEQYF. Here the CDR3 DNA reads TGTGCCAGTAGTACACAGGGGGCGTACGAGCAGTACTTC.

The rearrangement joins TRBV13 to TRBJ2-5; 11 bases agree with TRBD1. Germline CDR1 PRHDT, CDR2 FYEKMQ (reference sequence). The CDR3 runs 17 residues. Trimming cost V 4 bases and J 5 bases; bases outside gene matches: 12. Here the CDR3 reads CASSSTRDRGGSETQYF. In DNA form, the CDR3 reads TGTGCCAGCAGCTCCACCCGGGACAGGGGGGGATCGGAGACCCAGTACTTC.

The CDR3 DNA reads TGTGCCAGCAGTCCAGCCTGGCTAGCGGGAGACAATGAGCAGTTCTTC. Its translation is CASSPAWLAGDNEQFF. The chain links TRBV2 to TRBJ2-1, with TRBD2 matching over 10 bases. This CDR3 spans 16 amino acids. Germline V lookup: CDR1 SNHLY, CDR2 FYNNEI. Trimming took 5 bases from V and 5 from J; bases not matched to a gene: 9.